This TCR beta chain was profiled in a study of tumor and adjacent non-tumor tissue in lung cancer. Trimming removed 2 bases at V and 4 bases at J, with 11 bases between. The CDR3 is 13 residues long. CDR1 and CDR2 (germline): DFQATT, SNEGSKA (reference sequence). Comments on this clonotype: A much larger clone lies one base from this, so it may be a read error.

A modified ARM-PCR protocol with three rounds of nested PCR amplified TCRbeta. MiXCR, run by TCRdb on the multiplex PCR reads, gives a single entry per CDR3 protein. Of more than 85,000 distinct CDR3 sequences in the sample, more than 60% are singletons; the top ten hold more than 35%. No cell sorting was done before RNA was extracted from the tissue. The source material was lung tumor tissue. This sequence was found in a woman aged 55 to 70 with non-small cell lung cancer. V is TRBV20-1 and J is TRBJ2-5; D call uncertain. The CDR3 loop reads CSARLGYRETQYF. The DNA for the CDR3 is TGCAGTGCTAGATTAGGGTATCGAGAGACCCAGTACTTC.